This T cell receptor (beta chain) was documented in a study of blood T cell repertoires in COVID-19. Overall study context: Sites across the United States, Italy and Spain contributed samples from acute and convalescent COVID-19.

In the original workflow: The authors estimated nucleated cell counts from reference gene primer amplification. Sequencing used immunoSEQ multiplex PCR; TCRdb keeps in-frame clones, though not all of them. V and J calls and clone size come straight from that table; D and trimming were deduced from the DNA. The table records around 190,000 clones, roughly 76% of them present only once. Germline assignment: CDR1 WSHSY and CDR2 SAAADI. This CDR3 is built from 14 residues. Trimming took 5 bases from V and 6 from J; bases not matched to a gene: 3. The TCR comes from a woman aged 40 to 55 with COVID-19, enrolled during active disease. V is TRBV10-2 and J is TRBJ2-1; 11 bases are a match to TRBD2. The sample consisted of peripheral blood. CDR3 coding DNA: TGCGCCAGCAGTTGGCTAGCGGGAGGCAATGAGCAGTTCTTC. It specifies CASSWLAGGNEQFF.